There are a few counts of the clone carrying this T cell receptor beta chain. Antigen: not known. An end of the junction does not agree with germline; a read error may underlie this. The data were obtained in a study of T cells after yellow fever vaccination. Study details: Where fractions had low cell numbers, libraries were prepared from them with the SMART-Seq v4 Ultra Low Input RNA kit.

General study results and limits: FACS-sorted repertoires could harbor abundant contaminating bulk-population clonotypes. Compared with primary, the secondary response was weaker and peaked at day 5, not 15. CD4 and CD8 compartments shared a small share of clonotypes, likely from convergent recombination.

TCRdb redid the calling of the 5' RACE reads with MiXCR, one entry per CDR3 protein. The sample has more than 300,000 distinct CDR3 sequences, around 4.4% seen once. This CDR3 has 15 amino acids. The chain has TRBV12-3 or TRBV12-4 and TRBJ2-3; 13 nucleotides align to TRBD2. The clonotype comes from a man in his late teens or twenties who received the YFV17D yellow fever vaccine. This specimen consisted of PBMCs, obtained 15 days after the yellow fever booster vaccination. The DNA of the CDR3 is TGTGCCAGCAGTTTAACCGGACTAGCGGGGGCCAGCGCCTTTTTT. This sequence encodes CASSLTGLAGASAFF.